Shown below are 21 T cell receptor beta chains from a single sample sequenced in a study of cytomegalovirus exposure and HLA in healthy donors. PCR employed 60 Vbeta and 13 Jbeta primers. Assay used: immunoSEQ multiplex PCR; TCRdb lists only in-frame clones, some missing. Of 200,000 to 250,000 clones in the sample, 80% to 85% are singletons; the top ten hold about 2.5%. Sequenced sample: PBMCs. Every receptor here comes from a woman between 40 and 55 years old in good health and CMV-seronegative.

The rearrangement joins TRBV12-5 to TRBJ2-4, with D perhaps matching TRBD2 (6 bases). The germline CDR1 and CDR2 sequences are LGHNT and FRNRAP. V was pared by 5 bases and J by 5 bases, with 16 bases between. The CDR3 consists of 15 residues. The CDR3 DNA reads TGTGCTAGTGGTCACCGGGGGTTTAGGGAAAACATTCAGTACTTC. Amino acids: CASGHRGFRENIQYF.

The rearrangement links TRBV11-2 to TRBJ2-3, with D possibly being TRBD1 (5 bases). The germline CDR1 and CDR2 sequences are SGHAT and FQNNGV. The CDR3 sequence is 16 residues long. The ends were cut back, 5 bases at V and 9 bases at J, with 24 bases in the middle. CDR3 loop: CASSLRVIGASETQYF. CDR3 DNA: TGTGCCAGCAGCCTCAGGGTGATAGGGGCCTCTGAAACGCAGTATTTT.

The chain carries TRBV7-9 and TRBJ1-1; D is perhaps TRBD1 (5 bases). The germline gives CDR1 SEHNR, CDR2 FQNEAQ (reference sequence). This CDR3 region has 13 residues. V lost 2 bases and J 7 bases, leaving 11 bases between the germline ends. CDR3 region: CASSLTRVHEAFF. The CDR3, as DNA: TGTGCCAGCAGCTTAACCAGGGTGCATGAAGCTTTCTTT. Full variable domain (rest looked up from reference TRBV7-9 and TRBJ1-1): DTGVSQNPRHKITKRGQNVTFRCDPISEHNRLYWYRQTLGQGPEFLTYFQNEAQLEKSRLLSDRFSAERPKGSFSTLEIQRTEQGDSAMYLCASSLTRVHEAFFGQGTRLTVV.

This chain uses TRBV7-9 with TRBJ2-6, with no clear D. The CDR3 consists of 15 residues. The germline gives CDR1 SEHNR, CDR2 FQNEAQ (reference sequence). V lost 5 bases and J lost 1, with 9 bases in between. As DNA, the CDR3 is TGTGCCAGCAGCGTAGATCGGTCTGGGGCCAACGTCCTGACTTTC. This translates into CASSVDRSGANVLTF.

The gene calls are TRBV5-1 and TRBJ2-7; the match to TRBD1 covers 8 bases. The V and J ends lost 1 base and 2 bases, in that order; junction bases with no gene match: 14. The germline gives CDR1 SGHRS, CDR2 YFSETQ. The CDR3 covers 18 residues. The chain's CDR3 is CASSLLGADGQGAYEQYF. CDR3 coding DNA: TGCGCCAGCAGCTTGTTGGGCGCAGATGGACAGGGAGCCTACGAGCAGTACTTC.

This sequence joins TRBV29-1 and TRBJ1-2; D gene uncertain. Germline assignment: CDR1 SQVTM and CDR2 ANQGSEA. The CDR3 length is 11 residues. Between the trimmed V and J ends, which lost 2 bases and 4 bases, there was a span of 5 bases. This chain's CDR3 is CSVEHSYGYTF. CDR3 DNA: TGCAGCGTTGAACACAGCTATGGCTACACCTTC.

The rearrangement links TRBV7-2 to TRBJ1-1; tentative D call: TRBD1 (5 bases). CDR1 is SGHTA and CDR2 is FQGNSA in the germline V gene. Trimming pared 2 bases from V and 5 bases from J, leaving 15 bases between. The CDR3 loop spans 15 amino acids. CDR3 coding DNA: TGTGCCAGCAGCTTACAGGGAGGGGATTGGACTGAAGCTTTCTTT. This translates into CASSLQGGDWTEAFF.

DNA for the CDR3: TGCGCCAGCAGCTTGGATCTAGCGGGAGGGCGAGAGACCCAGTACTTC. Translated: CASSLDLAGGRETQYF. This rearrangement joins TRBV5-1 to TRBJ2-5; 12 bases line up with TRBD2. The junction had 4 bases not matched to a gene; V was cut back by 0 bases and J by 4 bases. The germline CDR1 and CDR2 sequences are SGHRS and YFSETQ. The CDR3 length is 16 residues.

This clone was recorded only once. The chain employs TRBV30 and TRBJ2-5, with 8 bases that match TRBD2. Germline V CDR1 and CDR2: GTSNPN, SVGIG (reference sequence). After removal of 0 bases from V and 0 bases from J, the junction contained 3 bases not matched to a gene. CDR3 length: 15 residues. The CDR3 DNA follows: TGTGCCTGGAGTGTCGGGGGGGCCTACCAAGAGACCCAGTACTTC. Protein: CAWSVGGAYQETQYF.

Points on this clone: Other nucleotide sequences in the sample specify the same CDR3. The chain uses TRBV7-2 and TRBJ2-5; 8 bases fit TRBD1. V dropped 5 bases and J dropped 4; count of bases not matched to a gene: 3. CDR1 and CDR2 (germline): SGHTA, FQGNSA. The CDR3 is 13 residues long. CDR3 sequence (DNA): TGTGCCAGCAGCCCTGGGACAGGAGAGACCCAGTACTTC. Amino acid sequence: CASSPGTGETQYF.

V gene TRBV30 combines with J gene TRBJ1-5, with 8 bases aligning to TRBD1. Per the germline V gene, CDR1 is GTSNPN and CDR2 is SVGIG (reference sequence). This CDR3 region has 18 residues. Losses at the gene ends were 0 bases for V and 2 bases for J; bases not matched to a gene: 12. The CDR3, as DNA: TGTGCCTGGAGTGTACTTAGGACAGGGAAAGCGGGCAATCAGCCCCAGCATTTT. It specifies CAWSVLRTGKAGNQPQHF.

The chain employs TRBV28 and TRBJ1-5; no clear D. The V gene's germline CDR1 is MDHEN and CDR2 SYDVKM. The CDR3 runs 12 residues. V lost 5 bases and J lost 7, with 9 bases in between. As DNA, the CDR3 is TGTGCCAGCAGTCCTTTAGCCCAGCCCCAGCATTTT. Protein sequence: CASSPLAQPQHF.

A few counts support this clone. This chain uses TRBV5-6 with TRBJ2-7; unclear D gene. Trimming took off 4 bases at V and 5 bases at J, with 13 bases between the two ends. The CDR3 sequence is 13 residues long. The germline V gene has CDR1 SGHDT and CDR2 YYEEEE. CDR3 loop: CASSLIRVHEQYF. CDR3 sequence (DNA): TGTGCCAGCAGCCTTATTCGGGTACACGAGCAGTACTTC.

The CDR3 DNA reads as TGCAGCGTAGCTAAACTAGCGGCAAACAATGAGCAGTTCTTC. Its translation: CSVAKLAANNEQFF. The chain joins TRBV29-1 to TRBJ2-1; 8 bases align to TRBD2. The CDR3 runs to 14 residues. Germline V CDR1 and CDR2: SQVTM, ANQGSEA. Losses at the gene ends were 6 bases for V and 5 bases for J; bases not matched to a gene: 9.

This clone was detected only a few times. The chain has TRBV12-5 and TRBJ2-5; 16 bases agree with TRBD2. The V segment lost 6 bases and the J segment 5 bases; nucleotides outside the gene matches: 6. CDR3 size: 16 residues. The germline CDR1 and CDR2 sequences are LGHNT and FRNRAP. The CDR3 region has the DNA TGTGCTAGTGGACCTCCGGGACTAGCGGGAGGGGAGACCCAGTACTTC. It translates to CASGPPGLAGGETQYF.

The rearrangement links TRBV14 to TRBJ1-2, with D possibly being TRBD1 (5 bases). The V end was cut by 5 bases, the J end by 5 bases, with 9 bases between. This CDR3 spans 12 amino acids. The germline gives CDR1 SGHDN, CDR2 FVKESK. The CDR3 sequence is CASSVAGYGYTF. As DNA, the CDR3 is TGTGCCAGCAGCGTAGCAGGGTATGGCTACACCTTC.

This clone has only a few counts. Written as DNA, the CDR3 is TGTGCCAGCAGGGGTGGCATCGGGGGGGGTAACACTGAAGCTTTCTTT. Its translation is CASRGGIGGGNTEAFF. V is TRBV2 and J is TRBJ1-1; weak D call: TRBD1 (5 bases). V was trimmed by 6 bases and J by 2 bases, leaving 19 bases between them. The V gene's germline CDR1 is SNHLY and CDR2 FYNNEI. This CDR3 region has 16 residues. The full variable domain, with the rest looked up from reference TRBV2 and TRBJ1-1, is EPEVTQTPSHQVTQMGQEVILRCVPISNHLYFYWYRQILGQKVEFLVSFYNNEISEKSEIFDDQFSVERPDGSNFTLKIRSTKLEDSAMYFCASRGGIGGGNTEAFFGQGTRLTVV.

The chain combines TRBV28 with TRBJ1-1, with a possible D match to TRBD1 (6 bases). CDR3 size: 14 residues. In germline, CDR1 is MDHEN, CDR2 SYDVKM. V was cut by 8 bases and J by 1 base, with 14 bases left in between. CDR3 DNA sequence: TGTGCCAGCGTCCCAGGGGAATGGAACACTGAAGCTTTCTTT. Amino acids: CASVPGEWNTEAFF.

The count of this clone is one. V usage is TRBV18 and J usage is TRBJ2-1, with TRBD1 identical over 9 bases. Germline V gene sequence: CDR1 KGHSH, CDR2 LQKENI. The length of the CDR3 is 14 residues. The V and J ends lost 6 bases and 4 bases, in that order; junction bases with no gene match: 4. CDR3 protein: CASSRTGVYNEQFF. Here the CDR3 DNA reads TGTGCCAGCTCCAGGACAGGGGTTTACAATGAGCAGTTCTTC.

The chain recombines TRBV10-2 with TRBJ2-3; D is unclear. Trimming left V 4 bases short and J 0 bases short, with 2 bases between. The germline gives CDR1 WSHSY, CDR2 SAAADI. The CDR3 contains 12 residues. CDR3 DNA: TGCGCCAGCAGTGCTAGCACAGATACGCAGTATTTT. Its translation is CASSASTDTQYF.

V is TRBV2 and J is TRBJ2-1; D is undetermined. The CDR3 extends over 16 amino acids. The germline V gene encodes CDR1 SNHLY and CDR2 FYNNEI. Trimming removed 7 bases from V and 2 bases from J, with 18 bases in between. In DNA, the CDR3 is TGTGCCAGCACATCAGGTACAAAGCAGGCCTACAATGAGCAGTTCTTC. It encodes CASTSGTKQAYNEQFF.